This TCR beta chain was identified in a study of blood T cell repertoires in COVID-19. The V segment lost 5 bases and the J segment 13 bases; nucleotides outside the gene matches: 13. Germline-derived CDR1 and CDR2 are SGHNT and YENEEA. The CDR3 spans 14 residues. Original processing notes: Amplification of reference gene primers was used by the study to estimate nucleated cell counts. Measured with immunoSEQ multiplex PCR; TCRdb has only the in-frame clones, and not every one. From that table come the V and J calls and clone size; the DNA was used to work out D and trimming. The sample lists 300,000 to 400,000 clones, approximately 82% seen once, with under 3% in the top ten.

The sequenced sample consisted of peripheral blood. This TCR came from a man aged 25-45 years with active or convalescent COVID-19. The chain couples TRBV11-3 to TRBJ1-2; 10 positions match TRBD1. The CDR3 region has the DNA TGTGCCAGCAGCCCAGGGCCGGACAGGGGGGCGGTCACCTTC. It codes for CASSPGPDRGAVTF.